This T cell receptor (beta chain) is from a study of cytomegalovirus exposure and HLA in healthy donors. Study-wide points: The classifier reportedly diagnosed cytomegalovirus status with high sensitivity and specificity.

With respect to this clone: Its antigen is not known.

PCR primers comprised 60 Vbeta and 13 Jbeta primers. The repertoire was sequenced with immunoSEQ multiplex PCR; TCRdb's copy has only in-frame clones and lacks some. The sample holds 150,000 to 200,000 clones, about 75% seen once. V shed 5 bases, J shed 3 bases, and the junction held 9 bases outside the gene matches. Germline V gene lookup returns CDR1 SGHTA and CDR2 FQGNSA. This CDR3 region has 16 residues. The source is a woman aged 50 to 60 in good health and CMV-seropositive. The V gene is TRBV7-2, the J gene TRBJ2-3, with TRBD2 matching 9 bases. The sample was PBMCs. The CDR3 nucleotides read TGTGCCAGCAGCCTCAGGCTAGCGGGGAGGACAGATACGCAGTATTTT. It codes for CASSLRLAGRTDTQYF.